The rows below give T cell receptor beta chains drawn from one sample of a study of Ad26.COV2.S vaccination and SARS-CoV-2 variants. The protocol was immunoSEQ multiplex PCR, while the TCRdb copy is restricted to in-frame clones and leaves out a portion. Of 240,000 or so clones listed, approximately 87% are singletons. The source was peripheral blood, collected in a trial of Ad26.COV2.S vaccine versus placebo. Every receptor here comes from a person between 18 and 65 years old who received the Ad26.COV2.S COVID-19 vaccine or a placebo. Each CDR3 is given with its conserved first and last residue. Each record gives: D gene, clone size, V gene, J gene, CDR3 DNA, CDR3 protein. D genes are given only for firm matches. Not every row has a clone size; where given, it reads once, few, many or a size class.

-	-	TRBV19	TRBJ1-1	TGTGCCAGTAGTATAGATCCGGACAGGAACACTGAAGCTTTCTTT	CASSIDPDRNTEAFF
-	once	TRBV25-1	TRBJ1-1	TGTGCCAGCATGGTGGGACGGGACACTGAAGCTTTCTTT	CASMVGRDTEAFF
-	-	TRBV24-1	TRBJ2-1	TGTGCCACCAGTGATTTGGACGGATACAATGAGCAGTTCTTC	CATSDLDGYNEQFF
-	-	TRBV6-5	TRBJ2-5	TGTGCCAGCAGTTACTCCGGACAAAACTTCCAAGAGACCCAGTACTTC	CASSYSGQNFQETQYF
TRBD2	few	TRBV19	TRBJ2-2	TGTGCCAGTAGTAAACACGCCCCGACTAGCGGGAGGGCCTTCGGGGAGCTGTTTTTT	CASSKHAPTSGRAFGELFF
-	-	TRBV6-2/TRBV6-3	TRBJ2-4	TGTGCCAGCAGTTACGGGGCCGAGGGGGCCAAAAACATTCAGTACTTC	CASSYGAEGAKNIQYF
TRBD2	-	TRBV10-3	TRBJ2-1	TGTGCCACCCAAGATAGCGGGAGGCGTTACAATGAGCAGTTCTTC	CATQDSGRRYNEQFF
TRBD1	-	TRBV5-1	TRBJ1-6	TGCGCCAGCAGCTGGGGACAGGGAAATTCACCCCTCCACTTT	CASSWGQGNSPLHF
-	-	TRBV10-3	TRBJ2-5	TGTGCCATCAGTGAGTCGGGTCGTCAGGATGAGACCCAGTACTTC	CAISESGRQDETQYF
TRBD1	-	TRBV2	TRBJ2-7	TGTGCCAGCAGGGGAGACAGGGCGGACGAGCAGTACTTC	CASRGDRADEQYF
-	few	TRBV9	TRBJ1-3	TGTGCCAGCAGCTCTGGAGGGTATGGGGGTAGTGGAAACACCATATATTTT	CASSSGGYGGSGNTIYF
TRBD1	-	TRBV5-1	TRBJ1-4	TGCGCCAGCAGTCCCCAGGGGGCGAATGAAAAACTGTTTTTT	CASSPQGANEKLFF
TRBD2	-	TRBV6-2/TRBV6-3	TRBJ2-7	TGTGCCAGCAGTTCCCCGATAGCGGGAGGTGTCTCCTACGAGCAGTACTTC	CASSSPIAGGVSYEQYF
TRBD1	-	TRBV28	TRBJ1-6	TGTGCCAGCAGTTCACCATCTACAGGGGGCGATTCACCCCTCCACTTT	CASSSPSTGGDSPLHF
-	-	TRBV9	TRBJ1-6	TGTGCCAGCAGCGTAGCCCCCCACCCGGATTCACCCCTCCACTTT	CASSVAPHPDSPLHF
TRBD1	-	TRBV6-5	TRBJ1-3	TGTGCCAGCAGTTACTTCCAGGGGGGGTCTGGAAACACCATATATTTT	CASSYFQGGSGNTIYF
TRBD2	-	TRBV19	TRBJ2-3	TGTGCCAGTAGTATAGTCGAGCGGGAGTCAGATACGCAGTATTTT	CASSIVERESDTQYF
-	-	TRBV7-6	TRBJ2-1	TGTGCCAGCAGCTCCAGACAGACTGGGTACAATGAGCAGTTCTTC	CASSSRQTGYNEQFF
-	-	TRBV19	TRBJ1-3	TGTGCCAGTAGTCCCCCCGGGGCGAACTCTGGAAACACCATATATTTT	CASSPPGANSGNTIYF
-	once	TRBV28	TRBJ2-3	TGTGCCAGCAGTTTCCCGACGGAATTATTAGATACGCAGTATTTT	CASSFPTELLDTQYF
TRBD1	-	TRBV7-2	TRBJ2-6	TGTGCCAGCAGCTGGACAGGGGGCGCGGGGGCCAACGTCCTGACTTTC	CASSWTGGAGANVLTF
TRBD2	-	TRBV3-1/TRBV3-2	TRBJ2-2	TGTGCCAGCAGCCCCGGGACTAGCGGCTTGGGCGGGGAGCTGTTTTTT	CASSPGTSGLGGELFF
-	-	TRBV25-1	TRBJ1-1	TGTGCCAGCAGTGAAGGTAGTTGGGGACGTCTTCCGGCTGAAGCTTTCTTT	CASSEGSWGRLPAEAFF
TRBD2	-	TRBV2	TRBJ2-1	TGTGCCAGCAGCACTAGCGGGAGTAACAAAAATGAGCAGTTCTTC	CASSTSGSNKNEQFF
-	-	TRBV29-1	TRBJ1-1	TGCAGCGCTATGGGGGGGGCGGCCAACACTGAAGCTTTCTTT	CSAMGGAANTEAFF
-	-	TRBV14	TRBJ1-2	TGTGCCAGCAGCCAGGGAGAGTCCTATGGCTACACCTTC	CASSQGESYGYTF
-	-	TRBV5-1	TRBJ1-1	TGCGCCAGCAGCTTCAGGGGTGGTGGGGCTGAAGCTTTCTTT	CASSFRGGGAEAFF
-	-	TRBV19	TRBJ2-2	TGTGCCAGTAGTATTTCGGGGGCAACCGGGGAGCTGTTTTTT	CASSISGATGELFF
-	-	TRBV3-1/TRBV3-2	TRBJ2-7	TGTGCCAGCAGCCAATCCGTTACCTACGAGCAGTACTTC	CASSQSVTYEQYF
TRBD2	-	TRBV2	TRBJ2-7	TGTGCCAGCAGCCACCAAAGCGGGAGCTACGAGCAGTACTTC	CASSHQSGSYEQYF
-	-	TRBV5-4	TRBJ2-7	TGTGCCAGCAGCTTGGGCAGGGGTGGAGAGCAGTACTTC	CASSLGRGGEQYF
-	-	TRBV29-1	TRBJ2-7	TGCAGCGTTCGAGGTGCCTACGAGCAGTACTTC	CSVRGAYEQYF
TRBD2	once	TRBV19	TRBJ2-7	TGTGCCAGTAGACCCAGGACTAGCGACGAGCAGTACTTC	CASRPRTSDEQYF
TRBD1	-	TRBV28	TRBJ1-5	TGTGCCAGCCAGGGGACAGGGTGGGCCGGCAATCAGCCCCAGCATTTT	CASQGTGWAGNQPQHF
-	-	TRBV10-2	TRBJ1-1	TGCGCCAGCAGTAGAAGGGGCACTGAAGCTTTCTTT	CASSRRGTEAFF
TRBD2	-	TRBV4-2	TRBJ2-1	TGTGCCAGCAGCCCCCAGCGGGGGGGTATCGACAATGAGCAGTTCTTC	CASSPQRGGIDNEQFF
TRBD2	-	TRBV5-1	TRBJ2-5	TGCGCCAGCAGCTTGGGAGAAGCGGGGACCCGGGAGACCCAGTACTTC	CASSLGEAGTRETQYF
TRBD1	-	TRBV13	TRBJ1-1	TGTGCCAGCAGCTCAGATGGACAGGGAAGGGGATTCACTGAAGCTTTCTTT	CASSSDGQGRGFTEAFF
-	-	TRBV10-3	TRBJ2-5	TGTGCCATCAGTGAAGGCCTGGACCAAGAGACCCAGTACTTC	CAISEGLDQETQYF
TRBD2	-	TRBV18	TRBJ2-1	TGTGCCAGCTCCCCGGGACTAGGAAAAAATGAGCAGTTCTTC	CASSPGLGKNEQFF
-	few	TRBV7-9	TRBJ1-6	TGTGCCAGCAGCTTAGGGGAGAGCTCCTATAATTCACCCCTCCACTTT	CASSLGESSYNSPLHF
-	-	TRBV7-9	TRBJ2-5	TGTGCCAGCAGCTCCGACAGTGGGACCCAGTACTTC	CASSSDSGTQYF
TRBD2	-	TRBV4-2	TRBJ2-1	TGTGCCAGCAGCCAAGAAGGGGAGGGACCCGAGGCACGAGAGCAGTTCTTC	CASSQEGEGPEAREQFF
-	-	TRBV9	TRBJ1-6	TGTGCCAGCAGCGTAGGACAGATCAATTCACCCCTCCACTTT	CASSVGQINSPLHF